Each of the 10 T cell receptor beta chains below was sequenced from the same sample in a study of T cell responses to AZD1222 COVID-19 vaccine. This table comes from immunoSEQ multiplex PCR, and its TCRdb copy is limited to in-frame clones, with some not included. In the table there are about 120,000 clones, about 92% of which are singletons. Sample: peripheral blood, taken 28 days after the second AZD1222 dose. The receptors originated from an adult who received the AZD1222 COVID-19 vaccine.

J is TRBJ2-5 and V is TRBV7-2; 11 bases fit TRBD2. Losses at the gene ends were 5 bases for V and 4 bases for J; bases not matched to a gene: 6. This CDR3 spans 15 amino acids. CDR1 SGHTA and CDR2 FQGNSA come from the germline V gene. The CDR3 here is CASSVGTSGGETQYF. CDR3 in DNA: TGTGCCAGCAGCGTTGGGACTAGCGGAGGAGAGACCCAGTACTTC.

The chain combines TRBV5-6 with TRBJ2-5; D is undetermined. The germline CDR1 and CDR2 sequences are SGHDT and YYEEEE. The CDR3 spans 12 residues. V was pared by 4 bases and J by 7 bases, with 11 bases between. CDR3 DNA sequence: TGTGCCAGCAGCCCGGGCCCAGGGACCCAGTACTTC. Translating it yields CASSPGPGTQYF. The full variable domain, with the rest looked up from reference TRBV5-6 and TRBJ2-5, is DAGVTQSPTHLIKTRGQQVTLRCSPKSGHDTVSWYQQALGQGPQFIFQYYEEEERQRGNFPDRFSGHQFPNYSSELNVNALLLGDSALYLCASSPGPGTQYFGPGTRLLVL.

This CDR3 reads CSVSGVGQETQYF. CDR3 DNA: TGCAGCGTCTCCGGGGTAGGCCAAGAGACCCAGTACTTC. The chain combines TRBV29-1 with TRBJ2-5; tentatively, D is TRBD2 (5 bases). CDR1 is SQVTM and CDR2 is ANQGSEA in the germline V gene. Deletions cut 6 bases from V and 1 base from J, with 12 bases between. This CDR3 contains 13 residues. The full variable domain, completed using reference TRBV29-1 and TRBJ2-5, is SAVISQKPSRDICQRGTSLTIQCQVDSQVTMMFWYRQQPGQSLTLIATANQGSEATYESGFVIDKFPISRPNLTFSTLTVSNMSPEDSSIYLCSVSGVGQETQYFGPGTRLLVL.

Details on this clone: Other DNA sequences from this sample encode an identical CDR3 as well. The chain combines TRBV7-9 with TRBJ2-1; possible D gene TRBD2, 6 bases. The CDR3 spans 12 residues. Germline CDR1 and CDR2: SEHNR and FQNEAQ (reference sequence). V lost 5 bases to trimming and J lost 7 bases, with 9 bases between them. The CDR3 DNA reads TGTGCCAGCAGCCGGGACTCGAATGAGCAGTTCTTC. It is translated as CASSRDSNEQFF.

The chain combines TRBV5-6 with TRBJ1-1; D gene unclear. From germline, CDR1 is SGHDT and CDR2 YYEEEE. The CDR3 extends over 16 amino acids. Trimming took off 4 bases at V and 1 base at J, with 17 bases between the two ends. In DNA, the CDR3 is TGTGCCAGCAGCCGATTGAGGAGCGGATGGAACACTGAAGCTTTCTTT. It specifies CASSRLRSGWNTEAFF.

V gene TRBV4-2 combines with J gene TRBJ1-6; D remains unclear. The CDR3 has 14 residues. Germline V CDR1 and CDR2: LGHNA, YNFKEQ. Trimming left V 3 bases short and J 7 bases short, with 10 bases between. The CDR3 sequence: CASSHRRGNSPLHF. The CDR3 DNA reads TGTGCCAGCAGCCATAGGCGGGGAAATTCACCCCTCCACTTT.

This rearrangement joins TRBV9 to TRBJ2-1; D possibly corresponds to TRBD1 (5 bases). The V end lost 0 bases, the J end lost 2 bases, and 12 bases lay between the germline ends. The CDR3 runs to 16 residues. Looked up from germline, CDR1 is SGDLS and CDR2 is YYNGEE. The CDR3 nucleotides read TGTGCCAGCAGCGTAGCTCAAGGGGCACCCTACAATGAGCAGTTCTTC. Translating it yields CASSVAQGAPYNEQFF.

The rearrangement links TRBV27 to TRBJ2-3; 9 bases line up with TRBD2. After removal of 5 bases from V and 4 bases from J, the junction contained 7 bases not matched to a gene. This CDR3 spans 15 amino acids. Germline V gene data show CDR1 as MNHEY and CDR2 as SMNVEV (reference sequence). The CDR3 here is CASSPDAGGPDTQYF. The CDR3 DNA follows: TGTGCCAGCAGTCCCGATGCGGGAGGGCCAGATACGCAGTATTTT.

The V and J genes are TRBV27 and TRBJ1-5; 10 positions match TRBD1. Germline V lookup: CDR1 MNHEY, CDR2 SMNVEV (reference sequence). The CDR3 has 17 residues. V lost 5 bases and J lost 2; bases outside the gene matches: 9. CDR3 nucleotides: TGTGCCAGCAGTGATACTTCCGGACAGGGGGGCAATCAGCCCCAGCATTTT. Encoded protein: CASSDTSGQGGNQPQHF.

In this sample, this clone turned up once. The chain has TRBV7-2 and TRBJ2-5; D is possibly TRBD1 (6 bases). CDR1 SGHTA and CDR2 FQGNSA come from the germline V gene. V gave up 1 base and J gave up 2 bases, with 14 bases separating them. The CDR3 has 16 residues. The CDR3 DNA reads TGTGCCAGCAGCTTAGATAGGGGGTGGGCACAAGAGACCCAGTACTTC. It is translated as CASSLDRGWAQETQYF.